This T cell receptor beta chain was identified in a study of blood T cells in healthy people across ages. Total RNA, at least 5 micrograms per sample, came from PBMCs. To note about this clonotype: As yet, its antigen is unknown.

The use of a sample-barcoded 5' primer and a J-beta primer mix characterized a second PCR of roughly 7 to 11 cycles. The authors tagged each cDNA molecule using a template-switch adaptor with 12 random nucleotides. MiXCR was run by TCRdb on the 5' RACE reads, yielding one entry per CDR3 protein. Here the sample spans 1.5 million to 2 million distinct CDR3 sequences, 40% to 55% being singletons. Germline CDR1 DFQATT, CDR2 SNEGSKA (reference sequence). The CDR3 has 14 amino acids. The ends were cut back, 3 bases at V and 6 bases at J, with 15 bases in the middle. Broader study findings: Naive and antigen-experienced cells could not be conclusively compared, given unsorted PBMCs. TCR beta diversity correlated strongly with naive T cell percentage.

The TCR originated in a woman in her thirties or forties in good health. Sequenced: blood. This sequence joins TRBV20-1 and TRBJ2-1; D remains ambiguous. The CDR3 region has the DNA TGCAGTGCTAGTAGTCCGTTGAACATCAATGAGCAGTTCTTC. Amino acids: CSASSPLNINEQFF.